A single sample is the source of the 14 T cell receptor beta chains below, sequenced in a study of control samples from healthy donors and cancer patients. Libraries were prepared by immunoSEQ multiplex PCR; TCRdb keeps only in-frame clonotypes and omits some of them. The profile shows about 170,000 clones, 91% of them singletons. The material sequenced was blood. The source of these receptors is a woman aged 25-40 years in good health.

The CDR3 nucleotides are TGTGCCAGCTCACTACAGGGGGTTCCTTACGAGCAGTACTTC. Residues: CASSLQGVPYEQYF. This chain uses TRBV18 with TRBJ2-7; 8 nucleotides align to TRBD1. This CDR3 contains 14 residues. The ends lost 4 bases at V and 4 bases at J; junction bases unmatched: 6. Germline V gene data show CDR1 as KGHSH and CDR2 as LQKENI.

This rearrangement joins TRBV29-1 to TRBJ1-2; TRBD1 might be the D (5 bases). From germline, CDR1 is SQVTM and CDR2 ANQGSEA. Trimming took 1 base from V and 4 from J, leaving 13 bases between them. The CDR3 has 14 amino acids. The CDR3 loop reads CSVEGRGAGYGYTF. CDR3 DNA sequence: TGCAGCGTTGAAGGGCGAGGGGCAGGCTATGGCTACACCTTC. Full variable domain (rest looked up from reference TRBV29-1 and TRBJ1-2): SAVISQKPSRDICQRGTSLTIQCQVDSQVTMMFWYRQQPGQSLTLIATANQGSEATYESGFVIDKFPISRPNLTFSTLTVSNMSPEDSSIYLCSVEGRGAGYGYTFGSGTRLTVV.

This clone was recorded only once. The V call is TRBV6-5, the J call TRBJ1-4, with no clear D. The CDR3 has 13 residues. Trimming cost V 6 bases and J 3 bases, with 8 bases left between them. Germline V gene sequence: CDR1 MNHEY, CDR2 SVGAGI. In DNA form, the CDR3 reads TGTGCCAGCAGCCGGACGGCTAATGAAAAACTGTTTTTT. This gives the protein CASSRTANEKLFF.

This chain joins TRBV6-5 and TRBJ1-4, with D possibly TRBD1 on 5 matching bases. Germline CDR1 reads MNHEY; CDR2 reads SVGAGI. This CDR3 region has 12 residues. V was clipped by 7 bases and J by 7 bases, with 10 bases between them. The CDR3: CASTGWVEKLFF. The CDR3 region has the DNA TGTGCCAGCACAGGGTGGGTTGAAAAACTGTTTTTT.

The chain employs TRBV7-9 and TRBJ2-7; TRBD2 matches 13 bases. V shed 4 bases and J 0 bases; nucleotides not matched to a gene: 0. Germline CDR1 and CDR2: SEHNR and FQNEAQ (reference sequence). The CDR3 has 15 amino acids. The CDR3 here is CASSWTSGSSYEQYF. The CDR3 DNA reads TGTGCCAGCAGCTGGACTAGCGGGAGCTCCTACGAGCAGTACTTC.

Of note for this clone: Compared with germline, one end of the junction differs, possibly owing to a read error. The chain recombines TRBV28 with TRBJ1-5; no firm D call. Germline loops: CDR1 MDHEN, CDR2 SYDVKM. The CDR3 spans 15 residues. This CDR3 reads CASSLTGMGNRPQHF. CDR3 in DNA: TGTGCCAGCAGTTTAACTGGGATGGGCAATCGGCCCCAGCATTTT.

The V and J genes are TRBV12-3 or TRBV12-4 and TRBJ1-1; 9 bases agree with TRBD1. The CDR3 consists of 13 residues. V shed 5 bases and J 7 bases; nucleotides not matched to a gene: 5. CDR3 residues: CASSIQGAGEAFF. The CDR3 coding sequence is TGTGCCAGCAGTATACAGGGGGCAGGTGAAGCTTTCTTT.

V gene TRBV9 combines with J gene TRBJ2-5; 9 bases fit TRBD2. CDR1 SGDLS and CDR2 YYNGEE come from the germline V gene. The ends lost 0 bases at V and 5 bases at J; junction bases unmatched: 5. The CDR3 has 15 amino acids. The DNA of the CDR3 is TGTGCCAGCAGCGTAGTAGCGGGGGCCGGGGAGACCCAGTACTTC. This encodes CASSVVAGAGETQYF.

This rearrangement joins TRBV5-1 to TRBJ1-3; a weak D match, TRBD1 (6 bases). CDR3 length: 13 amino acids. The V end was cut by 6 bases, the J end by 1 base, with 8 bases between. The germline V gene encodes CDR1 SGHRS and CDR2 YFSETQ. The CDR3 nucleotides are TGCGCCAGCACTAGGGGGTCTGGAAACACCATATATTTT. It encodes CASTRGSGNTIYF.

The genes are TRBV6-6 and TRBJ2-3; the match to TRBD1 covers 10 bases. V lost 5 bases and J lost 6; bases outside the gene matches: 5. Germline CDR1 is MNHNY and CDR2 is SVGAGI (reference sequence). The CDR3 totals 14 residues. CDR3 DNA sequence: TGTGCCAGCAGTCCCGGACAGGGGGGGGATACGCAGTATTTT. Translating it yields CASSPGQGGDTQYF.

The chain recombines TRBV21-1 with TRBJ2-7. TRBV21-1 is a known pseudogene. The CDR3 is 15 amino acids. The CDR3 sequence is CASSKRGHSSYEQYF. The CDR3 bases are TGTGCCAGCAGCAAACGGGGCCACTCCTCCTACGAGCAGTACTTC.

The chain joins TRBV12-5 to TRBJ2-3, with D possibly being TRBD2 (7 bases). The germline V and J ends were trimmed by 2 bases and 3 bases, with 9 bases remaining between them. The germline gives CDR1 LGHNT, CDR2 FRNRAP. CDR3 length: 14 residues. This CDR3 reads CASGLRGGTDTQYF. The CDR3 nucleotides are TGTGCTAGTGGTTTGAGGGGGGGTACAGATACGCAGTATTTT.

This rearrangement joins TRBV20-1 to TRBJ2-1, with 14 bases that match TRBD2. V gave up 3 bases and J gave up 7 bases; unmatched junction bases: 5. The CDR3 runs to 15 residues. Germline CDR1 is DFQATT and CDR2 is SNEGSKA (reference sequence). The CDR3 DNA follows: TGCAGTGCTAGTCGGGGGACTAGCGGGGGAAATGAGCAGTTCTTC. Its protein is CSASRGTSGGNEQFF.

By frequency in the sample, this clone is medium-sized. This rearrangement joins TRBV2 to TRBJ2-5; 8 nucleotides agree with TRBD1. The CDR3 has 15 residues. The germline V gene encodes CDR1 SNHLY and CDR2 FYNNEI. V lost 3 bases to trimming and J lost 3 bases; unmatched junction nucleotides: 6. This CDR3 is CASSDPDRAEETQYF. The CDR3, as DNA: TGTGCCAGCAGTGACCCGGACAGGGCGGAAGAGACCCAGTACTTC.